One T cell receptor beta chain is described in this entry. The clone's antigen remains unknown. The record has no base qualities; no much larger clone is one base away. These data originate in a study of Ad26.COV2.S vaccination and SARS-CoV-2 variants (dated by TCRdb to 2020 to 2023). For context, the study as a whole: Vaccine-arm donors came from COV1001, a multicentre, randomized, double-blind, placebo-controlled phase I-IIa trial of Ad26.COV2.S in healthy adults. Trial participants were randomized into five groups of five: low-dose or high-dose Ad26.COV2.S given once or twice, or placebo on both occasions. The TCR-sequenced set comprised around 30 samples: about 19 Ad26.COV2.S vaccine recipients, 5 placebo recipients and 8 SARS-CoV-2 convalescent individuals. Ad26.COV2.S was administered intramuscularly at 5 x 10^10 or 1 x 10^11 viral particles, either as a single shot or as two shots given 56 days apart. TCRbeta repertoire sequencing was used to assess the specificity and breadth of SARS-CoV-2-reactive T cell receptors after Ad26.COV2.S vaccination. Throughout the experiments and outcome assessment, investigators stayed blinded to trial group allocation.

Sample treatment or condition, as interpreted from the label and publication: roughly 18 received Ad26.COV2.S at low or high dose, single or two shots; five or six received placebo; per-sample allocation not given. For vaccine and placebo recipients, the sequenced repertoires came from samples collected on day 63 after the first injection. Cohort 1b enrolled around 24 adults aged 18-55 years at a single site in Boston, USA, between 29 July and 7 August 2020. Ad26.COV2.S was a replication-incompetent adenovirus type 26 vector that expressed a prefusion-stabilized SARS-CoV-2 spike protein derived from the original Wuhan strain. The germline V gene encodes CDR1 GTSNPN and CDR2 SVGIG (reference sequence). V and J are truncated by 1 base and 5 bases respectively, leaving an intervening sequence of 12 bases. The cysteine opens and the phenylalanine closes a CDR3 of 14 amino acids. The CDR3 DNA has 42 bases and is translated from base 1.

TCRbeta CDR3 regions were sequenced with the immunoSEQ Assay. After extraction, genomic DNA underwent amplification by bias-controlled multiplex PCR, followed by high-throughput sequencing. Turning to the authors' computational methods: To quantify the absolute abundance of every unique TCRbeta CDR3 region, sequences were collapsed and filtered. T cell fraction was estimated by normalizing TCRbeta template counts to usable DNA, which was measured by amplifying reference genes present in all nucleated cells. Repertoire TCRs were annotated as SARS-CoV-2-specific by exact matching of V gene, CDR3 amino acid sequence and J gene to a known reactive TCR set. The reference SARS-CoV-2 TCR set was obtained from MIRA and was filtered for enrichment in COVID-19-positive ImmuneCODE repertoires, whereby public or cross-reactive TCRs were removed. Drawing on the MIRA antigens, annotated TCRs were analysed further at the level of specific ORF or position within ORF. Breadth was defined as annotated unique rearrangements over total unique productive rearrangements; depth was the summed frequency of those rearrangements. Group comparisons of TCR breadth used two-sided Wilcoxon rank-sum tests. TCRdb mirrors the immuneACCESS table, restricted to in-frame sequences. Some clones are absent from its copies; in checked studies, under half trace to an unresolved V gene, and the reason for the others is unknown. That table gives V, J and clone size, and the DNA gave D and trimming. Recorded for this sample are some 350,000 clones; roughly 90% of them occurred a single time. The ten largest make up around 5.5% of the sample.

The full study reports these points: The study was not powered for comparison of responses between vaccine doses or regimens. It was noted by the authors that total T cell responses may have been underestimated by the TCR breadth and depth analyses. Higher spike-specific TCR breadth was observed in Ad26.COV2.S recipients than in placebo recipients (P = 0.0014). Vaccine and placebo recipients had comparable non-spike TCR breadth, which fits with the vaccine containing only spike. After vaccination, substantial breadth of spike-specific CD8+ and CD4+ T cell responses was reported.

The receptor was derived from a person between 18 and 59 years old who received the Ad26.COV2.S COVID-19 vaccine or a placebo. The chain uses TRBV30 and TRBJ2-1; TRBD2 is a weak D gene call, 6 bases matching. This sample comprised peripheral blood, obtained in a trial of Ad26.COV2.S vaccine versus placebo. At the DNA level, the sequence is TGTGCCTGGAGTGCCGGGAGCGGTAACAATGAGCAGTTCTTC. Its translation reads: CAWSAGSGNNEQFF. Full variable domain (CDR3 extended with the reference TRBV30 and TRBJ2-1 proteins): SQTIHQWPATLVQPVGSPLSLECTVEGTSNPNLYWYRQAAGRGLQLLFYSVGIGQISSEVPQNLSASRPQDRQFILSSKKLLLSDSGFYLCAWSAGSGNNEQFFGPGTRLTVL.